Listed below are T cell receptor beta chains from one sample, sequenced in a study of CD8 T cells in Susac syndrome. TCRdb itself ran the immunoSEQ multiplex PCR reads through MiXCR, one entry per CDR3 protein. Of about 280,000 distinct CDR3 sequences in the sample, 85% were seen once. Material: CD8+ T cells from PBMCs. Receptors were obtained from a human donor with multiple sclerosis. CDR3s include the opening cysteine and the closing phenylalanine or tryptophan. Each record gives: D gene, V gene, J gene, clone size, CDR3 DNA, CDR3 protein. D genes are given only for firm matches. Part of the rows lack a size; the others show once, few, many or a class for expanded clones.

d_call: -
v_call: TRBV12-3/TRBV12-4
j_call: TRBJ1-3
clone_size: -
cdr3_nt: TGTGCCAGCAGTGCCCCGGGTGTGGGCGAAAACACCATATATTTT
cdr3_aa: CASSAPGVGENTIYF

d_call: -
v_call: TRBV29-1
j_call: TRBJ1-1
clone_size: -
cdr3_nt: TGCAGCGTTGAAGATCCTCGGATACACACTGAAGCTTTCTTT
cdr3_aa: CSVEDPRIHTEAFF

d_call: -
v_call: TRBV7-6
j_call: TRBJ2-1
clone_size: -
cdr3_nt: TGTGCCAGCAGCTTAGTTGGGGACTGGGCCCCCAGTGAGCAGTTCTTC
cdr3_aa: CASSLVGDWAPSEQFF

d_call: TRBD1
v_call: TRBV20-1
j_call: TRBJ2-1
clone_size: -
cdr3_nt: TGCAGTGCTAGAGATATCTGGGGGGGACAGGGGAGCAATGAGCAGTTCTTC
cdr3_aa: CSARDIWGGQGSNEQFF

d_call: -
v_call: TRBV7-7
j_call: TRBJ2-1
clone_size: -
cdr3_nt: TGTGCTAGCAGCCCGACAGTTAGCTCCTACAATGAGCAGTTCTTC
cdr3_aa: CASSPTVSSYNEQFF

d_call: -
v_call: TRBV4-2
j_call: TRBJ2-1
clone_size: -
cdr3_nt: TGTGCCAGCAGCCAAACCGCTCGGCGGACCTACAATGAGCAGTTCTTC
cdr3_aa: CASSQTARRTYNEQFF

d_call: -
v_call: TRBV20-1
j_call: TRBJ1-5
clone_size: -
cdr3_nt: TGCAGTGCTAGACCTCGGACAGTTAGCAATCAGCCCCAGCATTTT
cdr3_aa: CSARPRTVSNQPQHF

d_call: -
v_call: TRBV27
j_call: TRBJ2-3
clone_size: -
cdr3_nt: TGTGCCAGCAGTCCCGAAAGCTACAGCACAGATACGCAGTATTTT
cdr3_aa: CASSPESYSTDTQYF

d_call: -
v_call: TRBV10-3
j_call: TRBJ2-1
clone_size: -
cdr3_nt: TGTGCCATCAGTCCCGGATTTAACAATGAGCAGTTCTTC
cdr3_aa: CAISPGFNNEQFF

d_call: -
v_call: TRBV5-4
j_call: TRBJ1-2
clone_size: -
cdr3_nt: TGTGCCAGCAGCGCCTACCGGGGTCGGAACTATGGCTACACCTTC
cdr3_aa: CASSAYRGRNYGYTF

d_call: TRBD1
v_call: TRBV5-5
j_call: TRBJ1-1
clone_size: -
cdr3_nt: TGTGCCAGCAGCTCGCCTCTTAGACAGGGGCCTGCTGGGGACACTGAAGCTTTCTTT
cdr3_aa: CASSSPLRQGPAGDTEAFF

d_call: -
v_call: TRBV27
j_call: TRBJ2-1
clone_size: once
cdr3_nt: TGTGCCAGCATGGATACCTTAGCGATGAGGGATGAGCAGTTCTTC
cdr3_aa: CASMDTLAMRDEQFF

d_call: TRBD2
v_call: TRBV10-1
j_call: TRBJ2-1
clone_size: few
cdr3_nt: TGCGCCAGCAGTCTAGCGGACTACAATGAGCAGTTCTTC
cdr3_aa: CASSLADYNEQFF

d_call: -
v_call: TRBV27
j_call: TRBJ2-1
clone_size: -
cdr3_nt: TGTGCCAGCAGTTTATACCCGGGAGTCGGAGAGCAGTTCTTC
cdr3_aa: CASSLYPGVGEQFF

d_call: TRBD1
v_call: TRBV12-3/TRBV12-4
j_call: TRBJ2-7
clone_size: -
cdr3_nt: TGTGCCAGCAGTTTCCCAAGGGGACAGGGAAACGAGCAGTACTTC
cdr3_aa: CASSFPRGQGNEQYF

d_call: -
v_call: TRBV7-9
j_call: TRBJ2-1
clone_size: -
cdr3_nt: TGTGCCAGCAGCTCGCGACTAGAGTCGTACAATGAGCAGTTCTTC
cdr3_aa: CASSSRLESYNEQFF

d_call: -
v_call: TRBV20-1
j_call: TRBJ2-5
clone_size: once
cdr3_nt: TGCAGTGCTAGTCTTGTAATGCACCAAGAGACCCAGTACTTC
cdr3_aa: CSASLVMHQETQYF

d_call: -
v_call: TRBV5-1
j_call: TRBJ2-7
clone_size: -
cdr3_nt: TGCGCCAGCAGCTTGGCCCCCATGAGAGAGCAGTACTTC
cdr3_aa: CASSLAPMREQYF

d_call: -
v_call: TRBV5-1
j_call: TRBJ2-2
clone_size: -
cdr3_nt: TGCGCCAGCAGCTTGGCTGACCTTTCCACCGGGGAGCTGTTTTTT
cdr3_aa: CASSLADLSTGELFF

d_call: -
v_call: TRBV7-9
j_call: TRBJ2-1
clone_size: -
cdr3_nt: TGTGCCAGCAGCTTCAACTATGAGCAGTTCTTC
cdr3_aa: CASSFNYEQFF

d_call: TRBD2
v_call: TRBV2
j_call: TRBJ2-1
clone_size: once
cdr3_nt: TGTGCCAGCAGTGAAGCTATCACTAGCGATCCCCTCAATGAGCAGTTCTTC
cdr3_aa: CASSEAITSDPLNEQFF

d_call: TRBD1
v_call: TRBV3-1
j_call: TRBJ2-1
clone_size: -
cdr3_nt: TGTGCCAGCAGCCAAGGGGACAGTACAATTGAGCAGTTCTTC
cdr3_aa: CASSQGDSTIEQFF

d_call: TRBD2
v_call: TRBV6-1
j_call: TRBJ2-7
clone_size: -
cdr3_nt: TGTGCCAGCAGCCTTTCCGAAGCGGGAGAGGACTACGAGCAGTACTTC
cdr3_aa: CASSLSEAGEDYEQYF

d_call: -
v_call: TRBV7-8
j_call: TRBJ2-2
clone_size: -
cdr3_nt: TGTGCCAGCAGCTTTAGGACTCGCGGGAACACCGGGGAGCTGTTTTTT
cdr3_aa: CASSFRTRGNTGELFF

d_call: -
v_call: TRBV9
j_call: TRBJ2-5
clone_size: -
cdr3_nt: TGTGCCAGCAGCGTAGGGGCAAATCAAGAGACCCAGTACTTC
cdr3_aa: CASSVGANQETQYF

d_call: -
v_call: TRBV5-6
j_call: TRBJ2-6
clone_size: few
cdr3_nt: TGTGCCAGCAGCCCTCGCCGGGAGACGACTTCTGGGGCCAACGTCCTGACTTTC
cdr3_aa: CASSPRRETTSGANVLTF

d_call: -
v_call: TRBV20-1
j_call: TRBJ2-7
clone_size: -
cdr3_nt: TGCAGTGCTAGAGATAGGAGGGGGCATTTCTACGAGCAGTACTTC
cdr3_aa: CSARDRRGHFYEQYF

d_call: -
v_call: TRBV9
j_call: TRBJ2-7
clone_size: -
cdr3_nt: TGTGCCAGCAGCGTCGGGAGCGAGCAGTACTTC
cdr3_aa: CASSVGSEQYF

d_call: TRBD2
v_call: TRBV7-9
j_call: TRBJ2-1
clone_size: -
cdr3_nt: TGTGCCAGCAGCCTAGCGGATGAGGACAATGAGCAGTTCTTC
cdr3_aa: CASSLADEDNEQFF

d_call: TRBD2
v_call: TRBV6-2/TRBV6-3
j_call: TRBJ2-7
clone_size: -
cdr3_nt: TGTGCCAGCAGTCACTCTAGCGGGAGGACCCCCTACGAGCAGTACTTC
cdr3_aa: CASSHSSGRTPYEQYF

d_call: -
v_call: TRBV7-6
j_call: TRBJ2-1
clone_size: -
cdr3_nt: TGTGCCAGCAGCTCCACCCTAGAGGGACTCCTCTACAATGAGCAGTTCTTC
cdr3_aa: CASSSTLEGLLYNEQFF

d_call: -
v_call: TRBV21-1
j_call: TRBJ2-1
clone_size: -
cdr3_nt: TGTGCCAGCAGATCCGGACTCACCAATGAGCAGTTCTTC
cdr3_aa: CASRSGLTNEQFF

d_call: -
v_call: TRBV28
j_call: TRBJ2-1
clone_size: -
cdr3_nt: TGTGCCAGCAGTTTACTAACGAACACCCGTCACAATGAGCAGTTCTTC
cdr3_aa: CASSLLTNTRHNEQFF

d_call: -
v_call: TRBV27
j_call: TRBJ2-3
clone_size: -
cdr3_nt: TGTGCCAGCAGTCCATACGTAGCGGAGTACACAGATACGCAGTATTTT
cdr3_aa: CASSPYVAEYTDTQYF

d_call: -
v_call: TRBV20-1
j_call: TRBJ2-1
clone_size: -
cdr3_nt: TGCAGTGCTTGTCTCGTTGAAGGGGGAGGAGACAATGAGCAGTTCTTC
cdr3_aa: CSACLVEGGGDNEQFF

d_call: -
v_call: TRBV7-9
j_call: TRBJ1-2
clone_size: -
cdr3_nt: TGTGCCAGCAGCCCGGGACGTGGCTACACCTTC
cdr3_aa: CASSPGRGYTF

d_call: -
v_call: TRBV5-4
j_call: TRBJ2-3
clone_size: -
cdr3_nt: TGTGCCAGCAGCTCCCGCGACGGGAGCTCAATAGATACGCAGTATTTT
cdr3_aa: CASSSRDGSSIDTQYF